This TCR beta chain was retrieved from a study of neurological immune-mediated disorders. Study observations and caveats: In HTLV-1-associated myelopathy, TCR clonal expansion was greatest, and in multiple sclerosis it was least, below healthy controls. Across subjects, no CDR3 amino acid sequence appeared in expanded clones of more than one subject, a finding that suggested private repertoires in all groups.

This clonotype has a count of ten or more. Its matching antigen is unknown. V lost 7 bases to trimming and J lost 0 bases, with 16 bases between them. The CDR3 loop spans 15 amino acids. The germline V gene has CDR1 ENHRY and CDR2 SYGVKD. The cDNA came from 5'RACE with 10-nucleotide random UMIs. TCRdb re-called the 5' RACE reads through MiXCR, storing one row per CDR3 protein. The sample holds about 49,000 distinct CDR3 sequences, 9% to 10% seen once. The time point: longitudinal time-point 1 (baseline). Healthy controls consisted of blood bank volunteers in Maryland, USA. This receptor was identified in a woman aged 40-49 years in good health. The chain uses TRBV10-3 and TRBJ2-7, with D possibly being TRBD2 (5 bases). The sample comprised PBMCs. The CDR3, as DNA: TGTGCCATCACCGAGCGGCTTTGGAGCTCCTACGAGCAGTACTTC. Translated, it gives CAITERLWSSYEQYF.